A selection of T cell receptor beta chains follows, all from one sample in a study of cytomegalovirus exposure and HLA in healthy donors. Sequenced by immunoSEQ multiplex PCR; TCRdb stores in-frame clones only, minus some. This sample carries around 150,000 clones, approximately 79% of them seen once, and the ten largest clones take about 4.4%. Sequencing was performed on PBMCs. The origin of the receptors is a man aged 50-60 years in good health and CMV-seropositive. Each CDR3 is given with its conserved first and last residue. D genes are given only for firm matches. Rows may omit the clone size; those that give it use once, few, many or a size class.

j_call: TRBJ2-3; v_call: TRBV29-1; d_call: -; clone_size: -; cdr3_aa: CSASGGTSTDTQYF; cdr3_nt: TGCAGCGCCTCGGGCGGGACTAGCACAGATACGCAGTATTTT
j_call: TRBJ2-3; v_call: TRBV7-3; d_call: TRBD2; clone_size: -; cdr3_aa: CASSYSGSGADTQYF; cdr3_nt: TGTGCCAGCAGTTATAGCGGGAGTGGGGCCGATACGCAGTATTTT
j_call: TRBJ1-5; v_call: TRBV9; d_call: TRBD1; clone_size: -; cdr3_aa: CASSVSGTENQAQHF; cdr3_nt: TGTGCCAGCAGCGTATCAGGGACAGAAAATCAGGCCCAGCATTTT
j_call: TRBJ2-3; v_call: TRBV7-9; d_call: -; clone_size: once; cdr3_aa: CASSSRGTDTQYF; cdr3_nt: TGTGCCAGCAGCTCCAGGGGCACAGATACGCAGTATTTT
j_call: TRBJ1-6; v_call: TRBV5-4; d_call: TRBD1; clone_size: -; cdr3_aa: CASSRDRVGSPLHF; cdr3_nt: TGTGCCAGCAGCCGGGACAGGGTGGGGTCACCCCTCCACTTT
j_call: TRBJ2-7; v_call: TRBV7-2; d_call: -; clone_size: -; cdr3_aa: CASSSLQGYEQYF; cdr3_nt: TGTGCCAGCAGCTCCCTCCAGGGCTACGAGCAGTACTTC
j_call: TRBJ2-5; v_call: TRBV7-6; d_call: -; clone_size: -; cdr3_aa: CASSFEMAQETQYF; cdr3_nt: TGTGCCAGCAGCTTTGAAATGGCCCAAGAGACCCAGTACTTC
j_call: TRBJ2-3; v_call: TRBV11-3; d_call: TRBD2; clone_size: -; cdr3_aa: CASSRGEGLGISTDTQYF; cdr3_nt: TGTGCCAGCAGCCGGGGTGAGGGACTAGGAATCAGCACAGATACGCAGTATTTT
j_call: TRBJ2-2; v_call: TRBV19; d_call: TRBD2; clone_size: -; cdr3_aa: CASTPLLAGLGTGELFF; cdr3_nt: TGTGCCAGTACCCCACTTTTAGCGGGGCTTGGAACCGGGGAGCTGTTTTTT
j_call: TRBJ1-1; v_call: TRBV5-4; d_call: TRBD1; clone_size: -; cdr3_aa: CASSWGQGLNTEAFF; cdr3_nt: TGTGCCAGCAGCTGGGGACAGGGATTGAACACTGAAGCTTTCTTT
j_call: TRBJ2-3; v_call: TRBV7-2; d_call: TRBD2; clone_size: -; cdr3_aa: CASRLWGGPTDTQYF; cdr3_nt: TGTGCCAGCAGGCTTTGGGGAGGGCCCACAGATACGCAGTATTTT
j_call: TRBJ1-2; v_call: TRBV6-5; d_call: -; clone_size: -; cdr3_aa: CASSYFWGSNSYGYTF; cdr3_nt: TGTGCCAGCAGTTACTTCTGGGGCAGCAACTCCTATGGCTACACCTTC
j_call: TRBJ2-2; v_call: TRBV4-3; d_call: TRBD2; clone_size: once; cdr3_aa: CASSREGGSLAGELFF; cdr3_nt: TGCGCCAGCAGCCGGGAGGGCGGGAGTTTGGCCGGGGAGCTGTTTTTT
j_call: TRBJ2-7; v_call: TRBV6-6; d_call: TRBD1; clone_size: -; cdr3_aa: CASREGAPSEQYF; cdr3_nt: TGTGCCAGCAGAGAGGGGGCGCCTAGCGAGCAGTACTTC
j_call: TRBJ1-1; v_call: TRBV15; d_call: -; clone_size: -; cdr3_aa: CATSRVATSNTEAFF; cdr3_nt: TGTGCCACCAGCAGAGTAGCGACTTCGAACACTGAAGCTTTCTTT
j_call: TRBJ1-1; v_call: TRBV5-4; d_call: TRBD1; clone_size: -; cdr3_aa: CASSRIQGATEAFF; cdr3_nt: TGTGCCAGCAGTCGTATACAGGGGGCCACTGAAGCTTTCTTT
j_call: TRBJ1-4; v_call: TRBV28; d_call: -; clone_size: -; cdr3_aa: CASSRRQGHEKLFF; cdr3_nt: TGTGCCAGCAGTCGGCGGCAGGGTCACGAAAAACTGTTTTTT
j_call: TRBJ1-3; v_call: TRBV28; d_call: -; clone_size: -; cdr3_aa: CARQEAGAISGNTIYF; cdr3_nt: TGTGCCAGACAAGAAGCAGGGGCGATCTCTGGAAACACCATATATTTT
j_call: TRBJ1-6; v_call: TRBV6-5; d_call: -; clone_size: -; cdr3_aa: CASSYSWQGNSPLHF; cdr3_nt: TGTGCCAGCAGTTACTCATGGCAGGGAAATTCACCCCTCCACTTT
j_call: TRBJ2-1; v_call: TRBV19; d_call: TRBD2; clone_size: -; cdr3_aa: CASSALGSGRYRDEQFF; cdr3_nt: TGTGCCAGTAGTGCCCTAGGGAGCGGGAGGTACCGTGATGAGCAGTTCTTC
j_call: TRBJ2-7; v_call: TRBV27; d_call: -; clone_size: -; cdr3_aa: CASSQVPSSEQYF; cdr3_nt: TGTGCCAGCAGTCAAGTGCCCTCGAGCGAGCAGTACTTC
j_call: TRBJ2-5; v_call: TRBV2; d_call: -; clone_size: -; cdr3_aa: CASSLTGGLGETQYF; cdr3_nt: TGTGCCAGCAGCCTCACCGGGGGGCTGGGGGAGACCCAGTACTTC
j_call: TRBJ2-7; v_call: TRBV6-5; d_call: -; clone_size: few; cdr3_aa: CASSYDTRGSYEQYF; cdr3_nt: TGTGCCAGCAGTTACGATACGCGGGGTTCCTACGAGCAGTACTTC
j_call: TRBJ1-6; v_call: TRBV9; d_call: -; clone_size: -; cdr3_aa: CASSVVPVFNSPLHF; cdr3_nt: TGTGCCAGCAGCGTAGTTCCGGTCTTCAATTCACCCCTCCACTTT
j_call: TRBJ2-1; v_call: TRBV6-5; d_call: -; clone_size: -; cdr3_aa: CASSRIAAGNNEQFF; cdr3_nt: TGTGCCAGCAGTCGAATAGCCGCCGGAAACAATGAGCAGTTCTTC
j_call: TRBJ2-5; v_call: TRBV7-9; d_call: TRBD2; clone_size: -; cdr3_aa: CASSSGLAGAKRETQYF; cdr3_nt: TGTGCCAGCAGCTCGGGACTAGCGGGGGCCAAAAGGGAGACCCAGTACTTC
j_call: TRBJ2-7; v_call: TRBV2; d_call: TRBD1; clone_size: few; cdr3_aa: CASGTGPYEQYF; cdr3_nt: TGTGCCAGCGGGACAGGGCCTTACGAGCAGTACTTC
j_call: TRBJ2-5; v_call: TRBV7-9; d_call: -; clone_size: -; cdr3_aa: CASSLRTEQETQYF; cdr3_nt: TGTGCCAGCAGCTTACGGACAGAACAAGAGACCCAGTACTTC
j_call: TRBJ2-7; v_call: TRBV6-4; d_call: -; clone_size: -; cdr3_aa: CASSTQGPPTYEQYF; cdr3_nt: TGTGCCAGCAGTACCCAGGGGCCGCCAACCTACGAGCAGTACTTC
j_call: TRBJ2-1; v_call: TRBV5-1; d_call: TRBD2; clone_size: few; cdr3_aa: CASSLGLAGGWDEQFF; cdr3_nt: TGCGCCAGCAGCTTGGGACTAGCGGGGGGTTGGGATGAGCAGTTCTTC
j_call: TRBJ1-1; v_call: TRBV6-6; d_call: TRBD1; clone_size: -; cdr3_aa: CASSYSLQGLNTEAFF; cdr3_nt: TGTGCCAGCAGTTACTCGTTACAGGGGCTGAACACTGAAGCTTTCTTT
j_call: TRBJ2-1; v_call: TRBV5-1; d_call: TRBD2; clone_size: -; cdr3_aa: CASSGLAGAYNEQFF; cdr3_nt: TGCGCCAGCAGCGGACTAGCGGGAGCTTACAATGAGCAGTTCTTC
j_call: TRBJ1-5; v_call: TRBV6-1; d_call: -; clone_size: few; cdr3_aa: CASSEGTQGNQPQHF; cdr3_nt: TGTGCCAGCAGTGAAGGTACACAGGGTAATCAGCCCCAGCATTTT
j_call: TRBJ2-7; v_call: TRBV5-4; d_call: -; clone_size: -; cdr3_aa: CASSPSTGVYEQYF; cdr3_nt: TGTGCCAGCAGCCCATCGACAGGAGTCTACGAGCAGTACTTC
j_call: TRBJ2-3; v_call: TRBV7-9; d_call: TRBD1; clone_size: once; cdr3_aa: CASSLAFTTGSIADTQYF; cdr3_nt: TGTGCCAGCAGCTTAGCGTTTACGACAGGGAGTATTGCAGATACGCAGTATTTT
j_call: TRBJ2-5; v_call: TRBV19; d_call: -; clone_size: -; cdr3_aa: CASSRWTEETQYF; cdr3_nt: TGTGCCAGTAGTCGCTGGACTGAAGAGACCCAGTACTTC
j_call: TRBJ2-7; v_call: TRBV5-1; d_call: TRBD1; clone_size: -; cdr3_aa: CASSPGTGYYEQYF; cdr3_nt: TGCGCCAGCAGCCCGGGGACAGGGTACTACGAGCAGTACTTC
j_call: TRBJ2-2; v_call: TRBV19; d_call: -; clone_size: -; cdr3_aa: CASRGRSVGELFF; cdr3_nt: TGTGCCAGTAGGGGGCGCTCGGTCGGGGAGCTGTTTTTT
j_call: TRBJ1-1; v_call: TRBV6-1; d_call: TRBD1; clone_size: -; cdr3_aa: CASSFPGTAGTEAFF; cdr3_nt: TGTGCCAGCAGTTTCCCCGGGACAGCCGGGACTGAAGCTTTCTTT
j_call: TRBJ1-2; v_call: TRBV11-2; d_call: -; clone_size: -; cdr3_aa: CASSSKNRGYTF; cdr3_nt: TGTGCCAGCAGCTCGAAGAATCGGGGCTACACCTTC
j_call: TRBJ1-4; v_call: TRBV5-1; d_call: TRBD1; clone_size: -; cdr3_aa: CASSPGTGDEKLFF; cdr3_nt: TGCGCCAGCAGCCCCGGGACAGGGGATGAAAAACTGTTTTTT